This passage covers 9 T cell receptor beta chains from one sample sequenced in a study of T-cell memory formation after mild COVID-19. Each CDR3 protein is one row after TCRdb ran MiXCR on the 5' RACE reads. The sample contains under 450,000 distinct CDR3 sequences, 23% of which appear only once. The sequenced material came from PBMCs or a T cell subset sorted from them (not recorded which). The source of these receptors is an adult woman who had mild COVID-19 (a few samples of this study predate the infection). Cell type and time point are not known.

This clonotype was seen a few times. The chain recombines TRBV7-6 with TRBJ1-2; perhaps TRBD1 as D (5 bases). CDR3 size: 14 residues. CDR1 SGHVS and CDR2 FNYEAQ come from the germline V gene. Between the trimmed V and J ends, which lost 5 bases and 4 bases, there was a span of 14 bases. Here the CDR3 DNA reads TGTGCCAGCAGCCGTAGCCGGGGGTCCTATGGCTACACCTTC. Its translation: CASSRSRGSYGYTF.

The rearrangement joins TRBV4-1 to TRBJ2-7; 8 bases align to TRBD1. The CDR3 consists of 15 residues. Germline CDR1 MGHRA, CDR2 YSYEKL. The V and J ends lost 6 bases and 4 bases, in that order; junction bases with no gene match: 11. CDR3 nucleotides: TGCGCCAGCAGTCTTGACAGGACAGGGACGTACGAGCAGTACTTC. It encodes CASSLDRTGTYEQYF.

There are a few counts of this clonotype. The chain combines TRBV5-8 with TRBJ2-2; the match to TRBD2 covers 9 bases. Germline CDR1 SGHTS, CDR2 YDEGEE. The CDR3 is 16 residues long. V lost 3 bases to trimming and J lost 3 bases; unmatched junction nucleotides: 6. The CDR3 sequence is CASSSRAGGDTGELFF. The DNA of the CDR3 is TGTGCCAGCAGCTCACGTGCGGGAGGGGACACCGGGGAGCTGTTTTTT.

This clonotype was seen a handful of times. CDR3 sequence: CASSHGQETQYF. CDR3 coding DNA: TGTGCCAGCAGCCATGGTCAAGAGACCCAGTACTTC. This sequence joins TRBV7-9 and TRBJ2-5; no clear D. Trimming left V 5 bases short and J 2 bases short, with 6 bases between. This CDR3 comprises 12 residues. The germline gives CDR1 SEHNR, CDR2 FQNEAQ (reference sequence).

This chain connects TRBV6-5 to TRBJ2-7, with TRBD1 matching 7 bases. V dropped 5 bases and J dropped 6; count of bases not matched to a gene: 4. Germline-derived CDR1 and CDR2 are MNHEY and SVGAGI. This CDR3 has 12 residues. CDR3 protein: CASSRQGGEQYF. In DNA form, the CDR3 reads TGTGCCAGCAGTCGACAGGGCGGCGAGCAGTACTTC.

This clonotype appeared a few times. This rearrangement joins TRBV6-2 or TRBV6-3 to TRBJ2-5, with D perhaps being TRBD1 or TRBD2 (5 bases each). CDR1 is MNHEY and CDR2 is SVGEGT in the germline V gene. The CDR3 runs to 17 residues. Trimming left V 6 bases short and J 3 bases short, with 23 bases between. CDR3 coding DNA: TGTGCCAGCAGGACGTCTCTCGGGATTACAGGCAAAGAGACCCAGTACTTC. Protein: CASRTSLGITGKETQYF.

The table lists this clonotype with many counts. The J gene is TRBJ1-6, the V gene TRBV7-9; D uncertain. From germline, CDR1 is SEHNR and CDR2 FQNEAQ (reference sequence). The V and J ends lost 0 bases and 8 bases respectively, with 8 bases between them. The CDR3 runs 14 residues. The CDR3 DNA reads as TGTGCCAGCAGCTTAGCGTTCGGGGATTCACCCCTCCACTTT. Protein: CASSLAFGDSPLHF.

This sequence joins TRBV5-8 and TRBJ1-2, with D possibly TRBD1 on 5 matching bases. The CDR3 spans 13 residues. Trimming left V 5 bases short and J 3 bases short, with 11 bases between. CDR1 and CDR2 (germline): SGHTS, YDEGEE. CDR3 DNA sequence: TGTGCCAGCAGGTGGCGGGGCGACTATGGCTACACCTTC. It is translated as CASRWRGDYGYTF.

The V gene is TRBV7-2, the J gene TRBJ2-2, with unresolved D. Germline V lookup: CDR1 SGHTA, CDR2 FQGNSA. The CDR3 extends over 16 amino acids. Trimming took off 1 base at V and 0 bases at J, with 9 bases between the two ends. The chain's CDR3 is CASSLGSTTNTGELFF. The DNA of the CDR3 is TGTGCCAGCAGCTTAGGGTCTACAACGAACACCGGGGAGCTGTTTTTT.